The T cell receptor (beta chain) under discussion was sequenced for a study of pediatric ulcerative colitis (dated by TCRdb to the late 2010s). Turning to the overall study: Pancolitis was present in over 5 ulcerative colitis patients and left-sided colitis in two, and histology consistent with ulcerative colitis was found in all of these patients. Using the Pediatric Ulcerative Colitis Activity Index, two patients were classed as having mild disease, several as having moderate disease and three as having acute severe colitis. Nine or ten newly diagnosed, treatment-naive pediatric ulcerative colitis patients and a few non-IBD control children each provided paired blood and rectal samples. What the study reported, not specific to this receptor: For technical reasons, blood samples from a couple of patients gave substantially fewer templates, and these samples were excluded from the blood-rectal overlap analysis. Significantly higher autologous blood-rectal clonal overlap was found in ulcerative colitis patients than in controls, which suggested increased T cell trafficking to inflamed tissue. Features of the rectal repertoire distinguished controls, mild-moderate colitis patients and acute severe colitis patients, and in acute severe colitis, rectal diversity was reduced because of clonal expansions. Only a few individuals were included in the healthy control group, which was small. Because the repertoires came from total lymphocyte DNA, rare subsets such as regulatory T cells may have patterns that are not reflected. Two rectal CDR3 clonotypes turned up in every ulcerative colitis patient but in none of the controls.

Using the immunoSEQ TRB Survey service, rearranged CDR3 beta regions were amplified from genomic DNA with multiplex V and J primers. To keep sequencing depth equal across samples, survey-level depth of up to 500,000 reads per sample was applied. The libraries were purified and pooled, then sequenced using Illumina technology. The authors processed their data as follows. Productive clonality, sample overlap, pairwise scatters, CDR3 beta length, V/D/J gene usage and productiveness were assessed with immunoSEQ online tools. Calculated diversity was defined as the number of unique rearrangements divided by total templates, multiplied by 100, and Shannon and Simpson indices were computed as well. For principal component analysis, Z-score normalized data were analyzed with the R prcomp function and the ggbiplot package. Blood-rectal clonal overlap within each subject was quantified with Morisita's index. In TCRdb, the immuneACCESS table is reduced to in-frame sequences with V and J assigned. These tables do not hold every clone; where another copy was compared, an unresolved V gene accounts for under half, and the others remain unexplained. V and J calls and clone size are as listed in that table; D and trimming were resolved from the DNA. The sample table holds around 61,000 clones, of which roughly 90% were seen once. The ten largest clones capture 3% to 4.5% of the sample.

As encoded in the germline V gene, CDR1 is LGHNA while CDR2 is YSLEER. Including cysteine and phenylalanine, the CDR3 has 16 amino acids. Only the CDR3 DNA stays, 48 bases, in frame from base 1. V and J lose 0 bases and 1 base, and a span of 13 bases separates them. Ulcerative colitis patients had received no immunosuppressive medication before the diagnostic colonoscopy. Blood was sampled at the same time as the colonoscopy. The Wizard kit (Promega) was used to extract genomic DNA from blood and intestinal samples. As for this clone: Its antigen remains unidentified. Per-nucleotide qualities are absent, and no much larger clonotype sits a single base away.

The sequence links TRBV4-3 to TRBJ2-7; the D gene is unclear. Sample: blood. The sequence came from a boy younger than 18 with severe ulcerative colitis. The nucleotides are TGCGCCAGCAGCCAAGACTATTTGGACGGGTCCTACGAGCAGTACTTC. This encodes CASSQDYLDGSYEQYF.